What follows are 9 T cell receptor beta chains derived from one specimen sequenced in a study of blood T cell repertoires in COVID-19. Only in-frame clones appear in the TCRdb table, and some are missing; sequencing was by immunoSEQ multiplex PCR. In the table there are about 110,000 clones, about nine tenths of which are singletons. Sequencing was carried out using peripheral blood. The receptors originated from a man in his fifties with active or convalescent COVID-19.

This clone was counted a few times. The chain uses TRBV15 and TRBJ2-2; 12 nucleotides match TRBD2. The V and J ends lost 5 bases and 2 bases, in that order; junction bases with no gene match: 3. Germline CDR1 is LNHNV and CDR2 is YYDKDF (reference sequence). The CDR3 consists of 16 residues. In DNA form, the CDR3 reads TGTGCCACCAGCCTCGGACTAGCGGGAAACACCGGGGAGCTGTTTTTT. This sequence encodes CATSLGLAGNTGELFF.

The J gene is TRBJ2-3, the V gene TRBV2; TRBD2 agrees at 14 bases. The CDR3 spans 15 residues. Germline V gene lookup returns CDR1 SNHLY and CDR2 FYNNEI. V gave up 3 bases and J gave up 5 bases; unmatched junction bases: 1. CDR3 in amino acids: CASSEGLAGEDTQYF. For the CDR3, the DNA is TGTGCCAGCAGTGAGGGACTAGCGGGAGAAGATACGCAGTATTTT.

Remarks on this clone: The DNA is left out, because the CDR3 cannot be placed on it with certainty; the CDR3 is given as TCRdb lists it. The genes are TRBV24-1 and TRBJ2-5; the table names TRBD2, a call not compared with the DNA. The CDR3 totals 15 residues, both ends included. Germline V gene data show CDR1 as KGHDR and CDR2 as SFDVKD. The CDR3 here is CATSVPARGQETQYF.

This chain connects TRBV28 to TRBJ1-5, with D uncertain. The ends were cut back, 3 bases at V and 5 bases at J, with 5 bases in the middle. The CDR3 has 12 residues. Looked up from germline, CDR1 is MDHEN and CDR2 is SYDVKM. The CDR3 DNA reads TGTGCCAGCAGTTTCCTCGATCAGCCCCAGCATTTT. This sequence encodes CASSFLDQPQHF. Full variable domain (rest looked up from reference TRBV28 and TRBJ1-5): DVKVTQSSRYLVKRTGEKVFLECVQDMDHENMFWYRQDPGLGLRLIYFSYDVKMKEKGDIPEGYSVSREKKERFSLILESASTNQTSMYLCASSFLDQPQHFGDGTRLSIL.

V and J are TRBV15 and TRBJ2-7, with a weak D call TRBD1 (6 bases). The V end lost 0 bases, the J end lost 4 bases, and 10 bases lay between the germline ends. This CDR3 is 14 amino acids long. Per the germline V gene, CDR1 is LNHNV and CDR2 is YYDKDF (reference sequence). The CDR3 loop reads CATSRDPGQYEQYF. DNA for the CDR3: TGTGCCACCAGCAGAGATCCCGGACAGTACGAGCAGTACTTC. Filled out from reference TRBV15 and TRBJ2-7, the complete variable domain reads DAMVIQNPRYQVTQFGKPVTLSCSQTLNHNVMYWYQQKSSQAPKLLFHYYDKDFNNEADTPDNFQSRRPNTSFCFLDIRSPGLGDTAMYLCATSRDPGQYEQYFGPGTRLTVT.

CDR3 nucleotide sequence: TGCAGCGTGCAGGGGCGTTTTAACTATGGCTACACCTTC. Translated, it gives CSVQGRFNYGYTF. This sequence joins TRBV29-1 and TRBJ1-2, with D maybe TRBD1 (6 bases). From germline, CDR1 is SQVTM and CDR2 ANQGSEA. The V gene lost 6 bases and the J gene lost 1 base, with 12 bases spanning the gap. CDR3 length: 13 amino acids.

The J gene is TRBJ1-2, the V gene TRBV5-6; 7 bases line up with TRBD1. The V and J ends lost 0 bases and 11 bases, in that order; junction bases with no gene match: 10. The CDR3 has 14 residues. From germline, CDR1 is SGHDT and CDR2 YYEEEE. CDR3 nucleotide sequence: TGTGCCAGCAGCTTGGGTGGACAGGATACCCGGTACACCTTC. The encoded protein is CASSLGGQDTRYTF.

V is TRBV4-1 and J is TRBJ1-6; 7 bases match TRBD1. V dropped 1 base and J dropped 6; count of bases not matched to a gene: 9. The CDR3 contains 17 residues. CDR1 and CDR2 (germline): MGHRA, YSYEKL. CDR3 sequence (DNA): TGCGCCAGCAGCCAAGTTCGAGGGGGCCGGGGTAATTCACCCCTCCACTTT. Protein sequence: CASSQVRGGRGNSPLHF.

V gene TRBV5-4 combines with J gene TRBJ2-2, with D unresolved. Germline values: CDR1 SGHNT, CDR2 YYREEE (reference sequence). The CDR3 contains 15 residues. V was clipped by 0 bases and J by 3 bases, with 9 bases between them. The CDR3 reads CASSLDFDHTGELFF. The CDR3, as DNA: TGTGCCAGCAGCTTGGACTTTGATCACACCGGGGAGCTGTTTTTT.